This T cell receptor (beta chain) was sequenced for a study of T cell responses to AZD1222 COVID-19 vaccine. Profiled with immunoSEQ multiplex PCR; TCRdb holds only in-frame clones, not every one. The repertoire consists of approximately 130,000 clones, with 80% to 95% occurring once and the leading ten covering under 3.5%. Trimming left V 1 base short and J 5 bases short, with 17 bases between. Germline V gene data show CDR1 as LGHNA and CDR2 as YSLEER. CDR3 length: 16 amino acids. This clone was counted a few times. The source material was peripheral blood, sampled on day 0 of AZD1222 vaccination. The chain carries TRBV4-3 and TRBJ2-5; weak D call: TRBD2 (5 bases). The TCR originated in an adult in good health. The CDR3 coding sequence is TGCGCCAGCAGCCAAGTGTATGCGGGTAACGCGGAGACCCAGTACTTC. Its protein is CASSQVYAGNAETQYF.